This entry is about one T cell receptor (beta chain). Its antigen remains unidentified. No much larger clone exists at a distance of one base, and base qualities are not known. The immunoSEQ Assay, a bias-controlled multiplex PCR, was used to amplify TCRbeta CDR3 regions from genomic DNA. Regarding the original processing steps: The number of nucleated cells in each sample was estimated from the amplification of reference gene primers within the assay. To quantify the absolute abundance of each unique TCRbeta CDR3 rearrangement, sequence reads were collapsed and filtered. For each sample, productive Simpson clonality was calculated as the square root of Simpson's diversity index over productive rearrangements. In its TCRdb copy, this immuneACCESS table keeps in-frame sequences only and misses some clones. Where compared with another copy, unresolved V genes explain less than half of these, and the others have no known cause. V and J calls and clone size are as listed in that table; D and trimming were resolved from the DNA. Across this sample there are about 150,000 clones, with 80% to 90% seen only once. The top ten hold around 3.3% of the sample.

The sample originates from a study of blood T cell repertoires in COVID-19 (dated by TCRdb to the early 2020s). Notes on the research overall: Samples covering the acute and convalescent phases of COVID-19 were provided by collaborators in the United States, Italy and Spain. The material from the prospective study consisted of cDNA or gDNA derived from T cells, B-cell-depleted T cells, or PBMCs. The dataset comprised deeply sampled blood TCRbeta repertoires from subjects exposed to, actively infected with, or recovered from COVID-19. The repertoires were released in a freely available public database meant as a resource for research on the immune response to SARS-CoV-2. The samples were drawn from the first 160 participants of the ongoing ImmuneRACE study and from over a thousand subjects provided by 6 global collaborators. The sample metadata nearly always contained a de-identified subject ID, COVID-19 status, age in years and sex. Where available, HLA class I and class II types were obtained from metadata supplied by the sample provider rather than from assay-based typing.

Beyond this particular receptor, the publication reports: The quantity of clinical and demographic metadata differed by source and by participant and was supplied without curation.

The collaborating institutions used their own protocols to collect whole blood in K2EDTA tubes. Collaborator samples were shipped for TCRbeta analysis as frozen whole blood, isolated PBMCs, or DNA extracted from either sample type. The CDR3, cysteine through phenylalanine, is 14 amino acids long. Only the CDR3 DNA stays, 42 bases, in frame from base 1. The germline V gene (reference sequence) provides CDR1 MNHNY and CDR2 SVGAGI. Relative to germline, V is missing 0 bases and J is missing 4 bases, with 1 base of the junction outside any gene match. The sequenced sample consisted of peripheral blood. Here the chain combines TRBV6-6 and TRBJ2-7, and 9 junction bases match TRBD2. The sequence derives from a man in his 70s with acute or convalescent COVID-19. The DNA is TGTGCCAGCAGTTACTCTAGCGGGAGTTACGAGCAGTACTTC. Translation gives CASSYSSGSYEQYF.